Sequencing of this TCR beta chain was carried out in a study of response to subunit inactivated influenza vaccine (dated by TCRdb to about 2018). Regarding the complete study: Deep quantitative T cell receptor repertoire profiling was used in the study to track responses to a trivalent subunit inactivated influenza vaccine.

This clonotype was recorded a few times. Its antigen has not been determined. No base quality information exists; no much larger clone differs at one position. What the work shows at the level of the full study, not this receptor alone: The authors proposed that each seasonal influenza vaccination may bring in only a limited number of new T cells.

V has 4 bases trimmed and J has 7 bases trimmed; junction bases matching no gene number 4. The CDR3 runs 15 residues from the cysteine to the phenylalanine. The kept DNA is CDR3 alone, 45 bases in frame from the first base. The protocol used for the library was RT-PCR. The run used an Illumina HiSeq 2500. TCRdb trimmed the raw reads at Q25, called clones with MiXCR and kept productive beta chains. Rows with a matching CDR3 protein are joined into one entry that keeps the most common DNA and genes. In this sample the table shows 650,000 to 800,000 distinct CDR3 sequences, 14% of which occur a single time. 6.5% to 8.5% of the sample lies in the top ten.

This clonotype was sampled from a man over 45 who received an inactivated influenza vaccine. Donor details come from another sample of the same person, matched by shared clones. Sequences were derived from PBMCs from blood, sampled around 15 days before vaccination. Here the chain combines TRBV12-3 or TRBV12-4 and TRBJ1-6; 10 central bases correspond to TRBD1. In nucleotide form, the sequence is TGTGCCAGCAGTTCCCCGGACAGGGGGAATTCACCCCTCCACTTT. Its amino acids are CASSSPDRGNSPLHF.